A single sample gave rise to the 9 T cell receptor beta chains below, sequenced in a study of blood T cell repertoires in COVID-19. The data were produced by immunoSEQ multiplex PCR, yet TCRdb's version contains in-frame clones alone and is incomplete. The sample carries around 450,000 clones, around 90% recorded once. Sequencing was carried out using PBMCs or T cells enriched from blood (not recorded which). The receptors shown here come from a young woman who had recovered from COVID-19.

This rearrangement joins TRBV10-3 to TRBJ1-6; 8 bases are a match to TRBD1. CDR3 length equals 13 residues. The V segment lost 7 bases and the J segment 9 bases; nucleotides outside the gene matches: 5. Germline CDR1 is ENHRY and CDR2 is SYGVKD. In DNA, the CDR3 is TGTGCCATCAATACAGGGGGGTTTTCACCCCTCCACTTT. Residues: CAINTGGFSPLHF.

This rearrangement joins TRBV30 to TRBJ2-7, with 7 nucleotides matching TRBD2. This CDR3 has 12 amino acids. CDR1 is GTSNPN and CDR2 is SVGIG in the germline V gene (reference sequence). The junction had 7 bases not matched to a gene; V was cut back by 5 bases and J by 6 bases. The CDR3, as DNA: TGTGCCTGGGGATTTAGCGGGTCCGAGCAGTACTTC. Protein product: CAWGFSGSEQYF.

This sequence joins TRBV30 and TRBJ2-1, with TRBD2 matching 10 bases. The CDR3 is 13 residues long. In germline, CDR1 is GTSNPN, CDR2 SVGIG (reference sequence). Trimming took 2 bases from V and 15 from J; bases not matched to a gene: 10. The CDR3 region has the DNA TGTGCCTGGAGTTTTATAGCGGGGGGCCAGGGGTTCTTC. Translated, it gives CAWSFIAGGQGFF.

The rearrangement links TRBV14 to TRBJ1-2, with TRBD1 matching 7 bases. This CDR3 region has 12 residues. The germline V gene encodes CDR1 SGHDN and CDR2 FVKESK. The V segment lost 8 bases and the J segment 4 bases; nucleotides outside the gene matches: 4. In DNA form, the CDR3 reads TGTGCCAGCGACCAGGGGGGCTATGGCTACACCTTC. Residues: CASDQGGYGYTF.

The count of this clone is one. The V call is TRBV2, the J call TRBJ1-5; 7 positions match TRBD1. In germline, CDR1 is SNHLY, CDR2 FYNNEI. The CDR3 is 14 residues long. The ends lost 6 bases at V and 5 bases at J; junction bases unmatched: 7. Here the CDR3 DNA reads TGTGCCAGCAGGGAGACAGGGCAGTATCAGCCCCAGCATTTT. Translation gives CASRETGQYQPQHF.

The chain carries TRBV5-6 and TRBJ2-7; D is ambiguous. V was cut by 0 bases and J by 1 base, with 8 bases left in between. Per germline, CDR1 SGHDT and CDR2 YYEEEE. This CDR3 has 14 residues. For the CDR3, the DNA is TGTGCCAGCAGCTTGGCCGGGTCTTCCTACGAGCAGTACTTC. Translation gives CASSLAGSSYEQYF. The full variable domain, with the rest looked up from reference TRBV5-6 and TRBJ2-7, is DAGVTQSPTHLIKTRGQQVTLRCSPKSGHDTVSWYQQALGQGPQFIFQYYEEEERQRGNFPDRFSGHQFPNYSSELNVNALLLGDSALYLCASSLAGSSYEQYFGPGTRLTVT.

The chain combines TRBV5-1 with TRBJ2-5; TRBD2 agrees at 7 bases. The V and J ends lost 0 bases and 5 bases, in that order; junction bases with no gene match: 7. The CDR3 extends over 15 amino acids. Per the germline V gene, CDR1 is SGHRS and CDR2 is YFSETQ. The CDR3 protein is CASSLGLALMETQYF. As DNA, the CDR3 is TGCGCCAGCAGCTTGGGACTAGCCTTGATGGAGACCCAGTACTTC.

CDR3 residues: CASSKSPPDSSKSYEQYF. The CDR3, as DNA: TGTGCCAGCAGCAAATCCCCCCCAGACAGTTCCAAATCCTACGAGCAGTACTTC. The chain combines TRBV21-1 with TRBJ2-7; the table's D call TRBD1 went unverified against the DNA. TRBV21-1 is listed as a pseudogene. The CDR3 length is 18 residues.

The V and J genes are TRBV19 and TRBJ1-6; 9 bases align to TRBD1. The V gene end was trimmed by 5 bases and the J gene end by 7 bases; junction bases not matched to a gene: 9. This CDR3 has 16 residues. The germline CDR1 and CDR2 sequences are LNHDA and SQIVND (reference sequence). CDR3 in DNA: TGTGCCAGTAGTCCCGAGGGACAGGGAGGAAATTCACCCCTCCACTTT. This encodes CASSPEGQGGNSPLHF.